One sample yielded the 5 T cell receptor beta chains listed below, sequenced in a study of vaccination effects on CD4 cells after COVID-19. These TCRs' antigens remain unknown. Some clones are missing from TCRdb's copy, which holds only in-frame ones; the method was immunoSEQ multiplex PCR. The table has tens of thousands of clones, roughly 73% seen once. Culture lasted about nine days before CD4+ T cell isolation. It was two doses of either the BNT162b2 or mRNA-1273 vaccine that participants received. This material consisted of CD4+ T cells from PBMCs cultured without peptide, taken after COVID-19 vaccination. The receptor set was obtained from a human donor who received a COVID-19 vaccine.

Only one count was recorded for this clone. The CDR3, as DNA: TGTGCCAGCAGTTTATCTGGTTCCGGAAGCAATCAGCCCCAGCATTTT. Encoded protein: CASSLSGSGSNQPQHF. This rearrangement joins TRBV28 to TRBJ1-5; D unresolved. V was shortened by 1 base and J by 1 base, with 11 bases between the two germline ends. The length of the CDR3 is 16 residues. Germline CDR1 is MDHEN and CDR2 is SYDVKM.

The V gene is TRBV4-1, the J gene TRBJ2-5; TRBD2 aligns across 12 bases. The germline gives CDR1 MGHRA, CDR2 YSYEKL. CDR3 size: 18 residues. V dropped 3 bases and J dropped 5; count of bases not matched to a gene: 13. In DNA form, the CDR3 reads TGCGCCAGCAGCCACAAGGGAGCACTAGCGGGGGGCGGCGAGACCCAGTACTTC. Protein sequence: CASSHKGALAGGGETQYF.

This rearrangement joins TRBV28 to TRBJ1-4; 8 nucleotides line up with TRBD1. This CDR3 comprises 15 residues. In germline, CDR1 is MDHEN, CDR2 SYDVKM. V dropped 5 bases and J dropped 3; count of bases not matched to a gene: 5. CDR3 in amino acids: CASSVDRAANEKLFF. The CDR3 DNA reads TGTGCCAGCAGTGTGGACAGGGCTGCTAATGAAAAACTGTTTTTT.

V and J are TRBV5-1 and TRBJ2-6; tentative D call: TRBD2 (6 bases). CDR3 length: 18 amino acids. CDR1 and CDR2 (germline): SGHRS, YFSETQ. The ends were cut back, 0 bases at V and 1 base at J, with 14 bases in the middle. The chain's CDR3 is CASSLAGGGESGANVLTF. Written as DNA, the CDR3 is TGCGCCAGCAGCTTGGCCGGTGGAGGGGAGTCTGGGGCCAACGTCCTGACTTTC.

The chain couples TRBV5-1 to TRBJ1-4; weak D call: TRBD1 (5 bases). Germline V gives CDR1 SGHRS, CDR2 YFSETQ. Between the trimmed V and J ends, which lost 4 bases and 2 bases, there was a span of 9 bases. This CDR3 contains 14 residues. CDR3 in amino acids: CASSAGPTNEKLFF. The CDR3, as DNA: TGCGCCAGCAGCGCAGGGCCTACTAATGAAAAACTGTTTTTT.